Listed below are T cell receptor beta chains from one sample, sequenced in a study of monozygotic twins with cystic fibrosis. Sequencing used immunoSEQ multiplex PCR; TCRdb keeps in-frame clones, though not all of them. The sample yields fewer than 30,000 clones, around four fifths seen once. Sequencing was performed on blood. The origin of the receptors is a girl aged 2 to 9 with cystic fibrosis. Both conserved end residues are part of each CDR3. The order of the fields is CDR3 length, D gene, V gene, clone size, J gene, CDR3 DNA, CDR3 protein. A D gene is named only where the DNA matches it firmly. Size tells how often a clone was seen (once, few, many) or the class of an expanded clone, and some rows leave it out.

len: 16; d_gene: .; v_gene: TRBV25-1; abundance: .; j_gene: TRBJ2-5; CDR3nt: TGTGCCAGCAGTGAATTAGGGCACAGGGAGCAAGAGACCCAGTACTTC; CDR3aa: CASSELGHREQETQYF
len: 12; d_gene: .; v_gene: TRBV5-6; abundance: few; j_gene: TRBJ2-7; CDR3nt: TGTGCCAGCAGCTTGCTAATTCACGAGCAGTACTTC; CDR3aa: CASSLLIHEQYF
len: 14; d_gene: TRBD1; v_gene: TRBV27; abundance: .; j_gene: TRBJ2-7; CDR3nt: TGTGCCAGCGGGGCAGGGGGTCTTTTATACGAGCAGTACTTC; CDR3aa: CASGAGGLLYEQYF
len: 15; d_gene: .; v_gene: TRBV10-3; abundance: .; j_gene: TRBJ1-1; CDR3nt: TGTGCCATCAGTGAAGACAGGCGACCGAACACTGAAGCTTTCTTT; CDR3aa: CAISEDRRPNTEAFF
len: 15; d_gene: TRBD1; v_gene: TRBV28; abundance: few; j_gene: TRBJ1-1; CDR3nt: TGTGCCAGCGGCCGGGACAGGGAGGCGGACACTGAAGCTTTCTTT; CDR3aa: CASGRDREADTEAFF
len: 14; d_gene: .; v_gene: TRBV2; abundance: few; j_gene: TRBJ2-4; CDR3nt: TGTGCCAGCAGTGCGCGGGGCGACGCTCACATTCAGTACTTC; CDR3aa: CASSARGDAHIQYF
len: 14; d_gene: .; v_gene: TRBV7-2; abundance: once; j_gene: TRBJ2-7; CDR3nt: TGTGCCAGCAGCTTAGCGCCACCAACCTACGAGCAGTACTTC; CDR3aa: CASSLAPPTYEQYF
len: 19; d_gene: .; v_gene: TRBV7-6; abundance: .; j_gene: TRBJ1-3; CDR3nt: TGTGCCAGCAGCTTAGTCGGGGGGCGCCTGGGATTCTCTGGAAACACCATATATTTT; CDR3aa: CASSLVGGRLGFSGNTIYF
len: 15; d_gene: TRBD1; v_gene: TRBV9; abundance: .; j_gene: TRBJ1-4; CDR3nt: TGTGCCAGCAGCGGCTCAGGGGGCTCGTATGAAAAACTGTTTTTT; CDR3aa: CASSGSGGSYEKLFF
len: 18; d_gene: TRBD1; v_gene: TRBV19; abundance: .; j_gene: TRBJ2-6; CDR3nt: TGTGCCAGTAGTAGAAGGACAGGGGGCCTTCCTGGGGCCAACGTCCTGACTTTC; CDR3aa: CASSRRTGGLPGANVLTF
len: 16; d_gene: TRBD1; v_gene: TRBV19; abundance: once; j_gene: TRBJ1-1; CDR3nt: TGTGCCAGTACCCGACCTCTTGGACAGGGGGCTGGCGAAGCTTTCTTT; CDR3aa: CASTRPLGQGAGEAFF
len: 15; d_gene: TRBD1; v_gene: TRBV5-1; abundance: .; j_gene: TRBJ1-2; CDR3nt: TGCGCCAGCACCCCGGGACAGGCCCTGAACTATGGCTACACCTTC; CDR3aa: CASTPGQALNYGYTF
len: 11; d_gene: .; v_gene: TRBV28; abundance: few; j_gene: TRBJ1-5; CDR3nt: TGTGCCAGCAGTATCAATCAGCCCCAGCATTTT; CDR3aa: CASSINQPQHF
len: 15; d_gene: TRBD1; v_gene: TRBV10-3; abundance: .; j_gene: TRBJ1-2; CDR3nt: TGTGCCATCAGTGAGTCCCCGGGACAGGGGGCGCGTAACACCTTC; CDR3aa: CAISESPGQGARNTF
len: 10; d_gene: TRBD1; v_gene: TRBV28; abundance: .; j_gene: TRBJ2-5; CDR3nt: TGTGCCAGCAGCTGGGACAGGCAGTACTTC; CDR3aa: CASSWDRQYF
len: 13; d_gene: .; v_gene: TRBV9; abundance: .; j_gene: TRBJ2-5; CDR3nt: TGTGCCAGCAGCGCTACGACTAAAGAGACCCAGTACTTC; CDR3aa: CASSATTKETQYF
len: 17; d_gene: TRBD2; v_gene: TRBV7-8; abundance: .; j_gene: TRBJ2-1; CDR3nt: TGTGCCAGCAGCTTACCCTCTAGCGGGCGGTCCTACAATGAGCAGTTCTTC; CDR3aa: CASSLPSSGRSYNEQFF
len: 14; d_gene: TRBD1; v_gene: TRBV27; abundance: few; j_gene: TRBJ1-2; CDR3nt: TGTGCCAGCAGCTGGACAGGGGGAACCTATGGCTACACCTTC; CDR3aa: CASSWTGGTYGYTF
len: 16; d_gene: TRBD1; v_gene: TRBV7-3; abundance: .; j_gene: TRBJ2-2; CDR3nt: TGTGCCAGCAGCTTAGGGACAGGGGGCAACACCGGGGAGCTGTTTTTT; CDR3aa: CASSLGTGGNTGELFF
len: 16; d_gene: TRBD2; v_gene: TRBV6-1; abundance: .; j_gene: TRBJ2-7; CDR3nt: TGTGCCAGCAGTGCCGTGGGGGGGTCGGGCTCCTACGAGCAGTACTTC; CDR3aa: CASSAVGGSGSYEQYF
len: 12; d_gene: TRBD1; v_gene: TRBV19; abundance: .; j_gene: TRBJ2-7; CDR3nt: TGTGCCACCCAGACAGGGGGCAACGAGCAGTACTTC; CDR3aa: CATQTGGNEQYF
len: 15; d_gene: .; v_gene: TRBV9; abundance: .; j_gene: TRBJ1-3; CDR3nt: TGTGCCAGCAGCGTAGACCTCCTCTCTGGAAACACCATATATTTT; CDR3aa: CASSVDLLSGNTIYF
len: 15; d_gene: TRBD1; v_gene: TRBV27; abundance: once; j_gene: TRBJ2-3; CDR3nt: TGTGCCAGCACTACCCGGGACAGGGGTTCAGATACGCAGTATTTT; CDR3aa: CASTTRDRGSDTQYF
len: 10; d_gene: .; v_gene: TRBV20-1; abundance: .; j_gene: TRBJ2-1; CDR3nt: TGCAGTGCACGGAACAATGAGCAGTTCTTC; CDR3aa: CSARNNEQFF
len: 21; d_gene: TRBD2; v_gene: TRBV5-1; abundance: .; j_gene: TRBJ2-3; CDR3nt: TGCGCCAGCAGCTTGGATGGGACTAGCGGGAACCCCCCTCAGAGGCCAGATACGCAGTATTTT; CDR3aa: CASSLDGTSGNPPQRPDTQYF
len: 12; d_gene: .; v_gene: TRBV5-1; abundance: .; j_gene: TRBJ2-3; CDR3nt: TGCGCCAGCAGCCCGGACCGTTGTGCGCAGTATTTT; CDR3aa: CASSPDRCAQYF
len: 16; d_gene: TRBD1; v_gene: TRBV5-1; abundance: .; j_gene: TRBJ1-3; CDR3nt: TGCGCCAGCAGCTTACAGGGGGGGCCTTCTGGAAACACCATATATTTT; CDR3aa: CASSLQGGPSGNTIYF
len: 13; d_gene: .; v_gene: TRBV9; abundance: .; j_gene: TRBJ2-2; CDR3nt: TGTGCCAGCAGCGTTGGGAACACCGGGGAGCTGTTTTTT; CDR3aa: CASSVGNTGELFF
len: 15; d_gene: .; v_gene: TRBV27; abundance: .; j_gene: TRBJ2-7; CDR3nt: TGTGCCAGCAGACCCGTGGGGGGCGGTCCCTACGAGCAGTACTTC; CDR3aa: CASRPVGGGPYEQYF
len: 14; d_gene: .; v_gene: TRBV29-1; abundance: .; j_gene: TRBJ2-2; CDR3nt: TGCAGCGGTGGCTGGGGGGAGTTAGCCGGGGAGCTGTTTTTT; CDR3aa: CSGGWGELAGELFF
len: 16; d_gene: .; v_gene: TRBV6-6; abundance: .; j_gene: TRBJ1-5; CDR3nt: TGTGCCAGCAGTTACTCAGGCAGGGTAGACGTTCAGCCCCAGCATTTT; CDR3aa: CASSYSGRVDVQPQHF
len: 13; d_gene: .; v_gene: TRBV9; abundance: .; j_gene: TRBJ1-1; CDR3nt: TGTGCCAGCAGCGTAGAGGGTCATGCTGAAGCTTTCTTT; CDR3aa: CASSVEGHAEAFF
len: 18; d_gene: TRBD2; v_gene: TRBV4-1; abundance: .; j_gene: TRBJ2-3; CDR3nt: TGCGCCAGCAGCCTGTTATTTCCGGGGGACTACCTCACAGATACGCAGTATTTT; CDR3aa: CASSLLFPGDYLTDTQYF
len: 17; d_gene: TRBD1; v_gene: TRBV12-5; abundance: .; j_gene: TRBJ1-1; CDR3nt: TGTGCTAGTGGTTTGGTACTAGTTGGGACAGATCCCCCTGAAGCTTTCTTT; CDR3aa: CASGLVLVGTDPPEAFF
len: 14; d_gene: TRBD1; v_gene: TRBV6-5; abundance: once; j_gene: TRBJ2-1; CDR3nt: TGTGCCAGCATCGCGACAGGGGGGGCCAATGAGCAGTTCTTC; CDR3aa: CASIATGGANEQFF
len: 16; d_gene: TRBD2; v_gene: TRBV5-1; abundance: .; j_gene: TRBJ2-2; CDR3nt: TGCGCCAGCAGCTGGACTAGCGGGAAGGGAGCCGGGGAGCTGTTTTTT; CDR3aa: CASSWTSGKGAGELFF
len: 15; d_gene: .; v_gene: TRBV10-3; abundance: .; j_gene: TRBJ2-3; CDR3nt: TGTGCCATCAGTGATGGTTCTAGCGTCACAGATACGCAGTATTTT; CDR3aa: CAISDGSSVTDTQYF
len: 14; d_gene: TRBD1; v_gene: TRBV6-1; abundance: once; j_gene: TRBJ1-1; CDR3nt: TGTGCCAGCAGTAGGGGACAGGCAAACACTGAAGCTTTCTTT; CDR3aa: CASSRGQANTEAFF
len: 15; d_gene: .; v_gene: TRBV7-9; abundance: .; j_gene: TRBJ1-1; CDR3nt: TGTGCCAGCAGCCCCGGTGAAGCCTTTAACACTGAAGCTTTCTTT; CDR3aa: CASSPGEAFNTEAFF
len: 17; d_gene: TRBD1; v_gene: TRBV14; abundance: .; j_gene: TRBJ1-1; CDR3nt: TGTGCCAGCAGCCAAGAAGACAGGGGTGTTTATTCCACTGAAGCTTTCTTT; CDR3aa: CASSQEDRGVYSTEAFF
len: 14; d_gene: .; v_gene: TRBV11-2; abundance: .; j_gene: TRBJ1-2; CDR3nt: TGTGCCAGCAGAACCCTCTCGGGGGTCTATGGCTACACCTTC; CDR3aa: CASRTLSGVYGYTF
len: 13; d_gene: .; v_gene: TRBV19; abundance: .; j_gene: TRBJ2-1; CDR3nt: TGTGCCAGTACCTCGTGGGAGCGGTTAGGCCAGTTCTTC; CDR3aa: CASTSWERLGQFF
len: 14; d_gene: .; v_gene: TRBV5-1; abundance: .; j_gene: TRBJ2-2; CDR3nt: TGCGCCAGCAGCTGGGCAGGGCCCACCGGGGAGCTGTTTTTT; CDR3aa: CASSWAGPTGELFF